Reported below is one T cell receptor beta chain. This sample is part of a study of blood T cell repertoires in COVID-19. Measured with immunoSEQ multiplex PCR; TCRdb has only the in-frame clones, and not every one. This sample has about 180,000 clones, with nearly 90% found just once. Trimming left V 2 bases short and J 6 bases short, with 8 bases between. Germline-derived CDR1 and CDR2 are MNHEY and SVGAGI. CDR3 length equals 13 residues. J is TRBJ2-1 and V is TRBV6-5, with no clear D. This receptor was taken from a woman aged 40 to 50 with acute COVID-19. Sequenced material: PBMCs or T cells enriched from blood (not recorded which). In DNA form, the CDR3 reads TGTGCCAGCAGTTACCCCGGGTCCAATGAGCAGTTCTTC. It translates to CASSYPGSNEQFF.